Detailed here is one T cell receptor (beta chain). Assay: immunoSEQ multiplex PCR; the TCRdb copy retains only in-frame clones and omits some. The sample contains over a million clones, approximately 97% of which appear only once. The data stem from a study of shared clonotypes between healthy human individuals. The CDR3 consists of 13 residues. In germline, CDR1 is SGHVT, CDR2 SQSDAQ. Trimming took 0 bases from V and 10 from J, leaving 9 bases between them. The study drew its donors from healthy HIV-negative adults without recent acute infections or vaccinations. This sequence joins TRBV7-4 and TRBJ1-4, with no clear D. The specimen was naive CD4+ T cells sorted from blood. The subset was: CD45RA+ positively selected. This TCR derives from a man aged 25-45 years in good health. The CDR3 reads CASSLALRGKLFF. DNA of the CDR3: TGTGCCAGCAGCTTAGCTCTGCGAGGAAAACTGTTTTTT.